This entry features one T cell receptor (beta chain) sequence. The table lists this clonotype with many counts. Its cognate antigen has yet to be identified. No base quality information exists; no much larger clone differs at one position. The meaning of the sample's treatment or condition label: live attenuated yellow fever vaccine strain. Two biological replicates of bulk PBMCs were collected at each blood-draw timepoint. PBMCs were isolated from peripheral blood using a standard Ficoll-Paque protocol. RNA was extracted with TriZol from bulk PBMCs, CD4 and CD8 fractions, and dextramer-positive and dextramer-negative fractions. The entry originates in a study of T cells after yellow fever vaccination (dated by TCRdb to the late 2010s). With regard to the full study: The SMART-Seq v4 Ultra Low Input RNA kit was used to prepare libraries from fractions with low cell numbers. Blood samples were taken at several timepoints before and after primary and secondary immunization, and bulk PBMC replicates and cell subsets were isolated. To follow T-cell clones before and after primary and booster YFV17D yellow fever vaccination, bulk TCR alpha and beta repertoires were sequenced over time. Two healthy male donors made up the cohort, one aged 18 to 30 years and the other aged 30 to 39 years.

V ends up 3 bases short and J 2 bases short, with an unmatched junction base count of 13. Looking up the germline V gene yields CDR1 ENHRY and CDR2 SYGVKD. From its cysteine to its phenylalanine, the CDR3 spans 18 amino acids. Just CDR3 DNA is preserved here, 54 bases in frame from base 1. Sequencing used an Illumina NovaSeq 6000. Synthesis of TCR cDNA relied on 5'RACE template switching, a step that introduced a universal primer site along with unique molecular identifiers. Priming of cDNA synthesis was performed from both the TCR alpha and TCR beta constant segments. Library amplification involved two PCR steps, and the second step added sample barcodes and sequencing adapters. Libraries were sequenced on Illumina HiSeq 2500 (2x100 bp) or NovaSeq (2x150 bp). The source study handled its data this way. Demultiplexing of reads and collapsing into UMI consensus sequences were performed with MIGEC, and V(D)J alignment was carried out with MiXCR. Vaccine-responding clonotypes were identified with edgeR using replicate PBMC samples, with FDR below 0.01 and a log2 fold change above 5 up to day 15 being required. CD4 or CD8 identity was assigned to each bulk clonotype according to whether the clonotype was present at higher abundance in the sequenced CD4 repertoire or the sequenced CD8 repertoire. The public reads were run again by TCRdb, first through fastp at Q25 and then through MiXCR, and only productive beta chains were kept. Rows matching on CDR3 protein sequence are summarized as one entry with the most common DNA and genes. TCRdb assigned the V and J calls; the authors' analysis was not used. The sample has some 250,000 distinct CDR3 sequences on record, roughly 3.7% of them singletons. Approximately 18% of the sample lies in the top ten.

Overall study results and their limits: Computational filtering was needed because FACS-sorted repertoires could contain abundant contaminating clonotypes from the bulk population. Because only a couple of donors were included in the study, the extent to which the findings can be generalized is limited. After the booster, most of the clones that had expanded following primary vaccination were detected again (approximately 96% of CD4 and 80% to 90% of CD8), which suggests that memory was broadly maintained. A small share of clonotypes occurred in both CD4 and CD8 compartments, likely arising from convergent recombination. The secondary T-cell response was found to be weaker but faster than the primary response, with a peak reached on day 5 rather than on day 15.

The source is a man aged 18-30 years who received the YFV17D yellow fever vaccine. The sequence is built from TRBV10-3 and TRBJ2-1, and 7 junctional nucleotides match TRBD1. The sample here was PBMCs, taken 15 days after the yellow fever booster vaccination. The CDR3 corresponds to CAISEPDRAGETYNEQFF. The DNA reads TGTGCCATCAGTGAACCCGACAGGGCTGGAGAGACCTACAATGAGCAGTTCTTC.